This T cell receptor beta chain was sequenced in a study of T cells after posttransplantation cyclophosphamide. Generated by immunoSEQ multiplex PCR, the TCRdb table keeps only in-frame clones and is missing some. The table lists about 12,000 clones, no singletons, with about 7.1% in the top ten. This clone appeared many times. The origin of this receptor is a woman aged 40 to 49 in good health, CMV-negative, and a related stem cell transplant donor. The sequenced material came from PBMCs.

CDR3 sequence reads: CASGRGNTGELFF. The CDR3 DNA follows: TGTGCCAGCGGCAGGGGGAACACCGGGGAGCTGTTTTTT. This chain connects TRBV6-5 to TRBJ2-2; tentatively, D is TRBD1 (6 bases). V lost 8 bases and J lost 1, with 8 bases in between. The CDR3 totals 13 residues. Germline V gene data show CDR1 as MNHEY and CDR2 as SVGAGI.